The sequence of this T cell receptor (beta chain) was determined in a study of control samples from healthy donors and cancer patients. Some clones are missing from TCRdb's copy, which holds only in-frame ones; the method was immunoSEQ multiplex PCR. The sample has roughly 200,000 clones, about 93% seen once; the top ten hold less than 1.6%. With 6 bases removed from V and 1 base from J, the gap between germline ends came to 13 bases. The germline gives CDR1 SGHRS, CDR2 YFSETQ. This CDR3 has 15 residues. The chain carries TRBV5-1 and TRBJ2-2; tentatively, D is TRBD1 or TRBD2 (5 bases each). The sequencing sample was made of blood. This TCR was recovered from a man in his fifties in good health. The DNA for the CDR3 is TGCGCCAGCACGTCGGCGAGGGGGAACACCGGGGAGCTGTTTTTT. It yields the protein CASTSARGNTGELFF. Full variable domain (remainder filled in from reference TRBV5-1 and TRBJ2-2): KAGVTQTPRYLIKTRGQQVTLSCSPISGHRSVSWYQQTPGQGLQFLFEYFSETQRNKGNFPGRFSGRQFSNSRSEMNVSTLELGDSALYLCASTSARGNTGELFFGEGSRLTVL.